This is a list of T cell receptor beta chains from one sample in a study of T cell responses to AZD1222 COVID-19 vaccine. Clones were sequenced by immunoSEQ multiplex PCR, and TCRdb holds only the in-frame ones, with some missing. This sample has about 130,000 clones, with 92% found just once. The material sequenced was peripheral blood, taken on day 0 of AZD1222 vaccination. The receptors originated from an adult in good health. Both conserved end residues are part of each CDR3. D genes are given only for firm matches. Only some rows state a clone size, as once, few, many or a class for expanded clones.

>-|TRBJ2-1|-|TRBV7-9
CASSSSSYNEQFF
TGTGCCAGCAGCTCGAGCTCCTACAATGAGCAGTTCTTC
>-|TRBJ1-5|-|TRBV19
CASEGSGNQPQHF
TGTGCCAGTGAGGGGTCCGGCAATCAGCCCCAGCATTTT
>-|TRBJ2-7|-|TRBV7-9
CASTTLGYEQYF
TGTGCCAGCACCACTCTGGGTTACGAGCAGTACTTC
>-|TRBJ2-2|TRBD1|TRBV7-2
CASSLDRGRTGELFF
TGTGCCAGCAGCTTGGACAGGGGGCGGACCGGGGAGCTGTTTTTT
>-|TRBJ2-5|-|TRBV2
CASSEESGKQTQYF
TGTGCCAGCAGTGAAGAGTCAGGGAAACAGACCCAGTACTTC
>-|TRBJ2-2|TRBD1|TRBV2
CASSPGQGGTGELFF
TGTGCCAGCAGTCCGGGACAGGGGGGCACCGGGGAGCTGTTTTTT
>once|TRBJ2-1|-|TRBV5-1
CASSLGAGLFYNEQFF
TGCGCCAGCAGCTTGGGGGCGGGCCTATTTTACAATGAGCAGTTCTTC
>-|TRBJ1-6|-|TRBV4-2
CASSQDPGRRNSPLHF
TGTGCCAGCAGCCAAGATCCGGGCAGGAGGAATTCACCCCTCCACTTT
>once|TRBJ2-7|-|TRBV6-2/TRBV6-3
CASSYSASSYEQYF
TGTGCCAGCAGTTACTCGGCTAGCTCCTACGAGCAGTACTTC
>-|TRBJ1-1|TRBD1|TRBV28
CASSTPTGSAFF
TGTGCCAGCAGTACTCCGACAGGGTCGGCTTTCTTT
>-|TRBJ2-1|TRBD2|TRBV7-8
CASSLVERGLAGSYNEQFF
TGTGCCAGCAGCTTAGTCGAGCGGGGACTAGCGGGATCTTACAATGAGCAGTTCTTC
>once|TRBJ2-7|-|TRBV5-1
CASSLSEGGEQYF
TGCGCCAGCAGCCTATCAGAGGGCGGTGAGCAGTACTTC
>once|TRBJ2-3|-|TRBV5-1
CASSWDTYTDTQYF
TGCGCCAGCAGCTGGGACACTTACACAGATACGCAGTATTTT
>once|TRBJ1-5|-|TRBV4-1
CASSRRETGSVQPQHF
TGCGCCAGCAGCCGTCGGGAAACAGGGTCGGTTCAGCCCCAGCATTTT
>-|TRBJ2-7|-|TRBV6-2/TRBV6-3
CASSLQGYEQYF
TGTGCCAGCAGCCTACAGGGCTACGAGCAGTACTTC
>-|TRBJ2-2|-|TRBV6-2/TRBV6-3
CASSYESETGELFF
TGTGCCAGCAGTTACGAGTCGGAGACCGGGGAGCTGTTTTTT
>-|TRBJ2-1|-|TRBV2
CASSEVQGRQFF
TGTGCCAGCAGTGAAGTGCAAGGGAGGCAGTTCTTC
>-|TRBJ2-2|TRBD1|TRBV5-1
CASSSGLLRDRGPGELFF
TGCGCCAGCAGCTCGGGCCTCCTCCGGGACAGGGGACCCGGGGAGCTGTTTTTT
>-|TRBJ2-1|TRBD2|TRBV5-1
CASSSGLAGGNEQFF
TGCGCCAGCAGCTCCGGACTAGCGGGTGGCAATGAGCAGTTCTTC
>-|TRBJ1-3|-|TRBV18
CASSPRGGSSGNTIYF
TGTGCCAGCTCACCACGAGGGGGTAGCTCTGGAAACACCATATATTTT
>-|TRBJ2-7|TRBD2|TRBV18
CASSPGLAGTYEQYF
TGTGCCAGCTCTCCCGGACTAGCGGGTACCTACGAGCAGTACTTC
>once|TRBJ2-2|TRBD2|TRBV5-1
CASTPGRENTGELFF
TGCGCCAGCACCCCTGGGAGGGAGAACACCGGGGAGCTGTTTTTT
>-|TRBJ1-1|-|TRBV5-1
CASSFRDTEAFF
TGCGCCAGCAGCTTCAGGGACACTGAAGCTTTCTTT
>-|TRBJ1-6|-|TRBV5-4
CASSGQTGPLHF
TGTGCCAGCAGCGGGCAGACTGGACCCCTCCACTTT
>once|TRBJ2-7|-|TRBV2
CASSVLKVHEQYF
TGTGCCAGCAGTGTTTTAAAGGTCCACGAGCAGTACTTC
>once|TRBJ1-4|-|TRBV18
CASSPGIEKLFF
TGTGCCAGCTCACCAGGTATCGAAAAACTGTTTTTT
>-|TRBJ1-2|TRBD1|TRBV10-3
CAISVARQGANGYTF
TGTGCCATCAGTGTCGCAAGACAGGGGGCCAATGGCTACACCTTC
>-|TRBJ2-2|TRBD2|TRBV9
CASSRHGAGGLNTGELFF
TGTGCCAGCAGCAGACACGGAGCGGGGGGGCTGAACACCGGGGAGCTGTTTTTT
>once|TRBJ1-1|-|TRBV27
CASRKHRLTEAFF
TGTGCCAGCAGAAAGCACAGGCTCACTGAAGCTTTCTTT
>few|TRBJ1-3|-|TRBV10-3
CAISGVRKGVSGNTIYF
TGTGCCATCAGTGGGGTTCGGAAAGGAGTCTCTGGAAACACCATATATTTT
>-|TRBJ2-2|-|TRBV20-1
CSAELGGQLFF
TGCAGTGCAGAATTAGGGGGTCAGCTGTTTTTT
>-|TRBJ2-1|-|TRBV12-3/TRBV12-4
CASAGTSSDEQFF
TGTGCCAGCGCCGGGACTTCCTCGGATGAGCAGTTCTTC
>-|TRBJ2-5|TRBD1|TRBV5-1
CASSIGDRVRETQYF
TGCGCCAGCAGCATAGGGGACAGGGTACGGGAGACCCAGTACTTC
>-|TRBJ2-7|-|TRBV29-1
CSVGGFQNYEQYF
TGCAGCGTTGGCGGGTTCCAGAACTACGAGCAGTACTTC
>-|TRBJ1-3|-|TRBV15
CATSRWGWGSGNTIYF
TGTGCCACCAGCCGGTGGGGGTGGGGATCTGGAAACACCATATATTTT
>-|TRBJ1-5|-|TRBV29-1
CSVVGGAKGEPQHF
TGCAGCGTTGTCGGCGGCGCTAAAGGGGAGCCCCAGCATTTT